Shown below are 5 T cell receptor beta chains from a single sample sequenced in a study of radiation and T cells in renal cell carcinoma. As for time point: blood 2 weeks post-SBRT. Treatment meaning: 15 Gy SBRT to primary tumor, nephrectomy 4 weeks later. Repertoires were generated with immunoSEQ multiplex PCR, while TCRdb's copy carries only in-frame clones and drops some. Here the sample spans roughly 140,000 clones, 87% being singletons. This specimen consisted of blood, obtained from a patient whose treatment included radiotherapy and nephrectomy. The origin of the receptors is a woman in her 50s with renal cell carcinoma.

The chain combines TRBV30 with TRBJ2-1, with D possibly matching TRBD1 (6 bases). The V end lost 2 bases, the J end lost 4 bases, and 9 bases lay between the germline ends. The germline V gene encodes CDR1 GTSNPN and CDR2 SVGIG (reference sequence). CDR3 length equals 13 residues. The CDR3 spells CAWSHGQYNEQFF. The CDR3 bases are TGTGCCTGGAGTCACGGACAGTACAATGAGCAGTTCTTC.

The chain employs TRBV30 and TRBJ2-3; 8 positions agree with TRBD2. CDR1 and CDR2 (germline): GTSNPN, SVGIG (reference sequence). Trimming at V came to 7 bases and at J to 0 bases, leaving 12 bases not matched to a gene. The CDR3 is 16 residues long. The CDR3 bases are TGTGCCTCGTCCAACCAGCGGGGGACCAGCACAGATACGCAGTATTTT. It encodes CASSNQRGTSTDTQYF.

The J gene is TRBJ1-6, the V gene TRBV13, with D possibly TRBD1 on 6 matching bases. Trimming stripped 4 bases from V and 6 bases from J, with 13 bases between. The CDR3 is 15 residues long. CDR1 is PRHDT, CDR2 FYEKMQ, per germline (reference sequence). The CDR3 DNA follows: TGTGCCAGCAGCTCTTTTAGGGGGGGTAATTCACCCCTCCACTTT. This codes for CASSSFRGGNSPLHF.

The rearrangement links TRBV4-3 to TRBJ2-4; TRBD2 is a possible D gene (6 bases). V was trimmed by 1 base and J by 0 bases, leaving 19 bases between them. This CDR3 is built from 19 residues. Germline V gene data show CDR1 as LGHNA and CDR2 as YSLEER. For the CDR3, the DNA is TGCGCCAGCAGCCAAGCAGCGGTTCCGGGGGAGAAAGCCAAAAACATTCAGTACTTC. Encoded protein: CASSQAAVPGEKAKNIQYF.

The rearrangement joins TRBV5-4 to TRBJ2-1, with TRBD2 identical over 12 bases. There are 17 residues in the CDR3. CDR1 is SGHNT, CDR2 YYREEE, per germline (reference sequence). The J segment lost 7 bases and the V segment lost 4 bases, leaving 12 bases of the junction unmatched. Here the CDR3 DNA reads TGTGCCAGCAGCGCCCTCAGAGGACTAGCGGGGTCTAATGAGCAGTTCTTC. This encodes CASSALRGLAGSNEQFF.